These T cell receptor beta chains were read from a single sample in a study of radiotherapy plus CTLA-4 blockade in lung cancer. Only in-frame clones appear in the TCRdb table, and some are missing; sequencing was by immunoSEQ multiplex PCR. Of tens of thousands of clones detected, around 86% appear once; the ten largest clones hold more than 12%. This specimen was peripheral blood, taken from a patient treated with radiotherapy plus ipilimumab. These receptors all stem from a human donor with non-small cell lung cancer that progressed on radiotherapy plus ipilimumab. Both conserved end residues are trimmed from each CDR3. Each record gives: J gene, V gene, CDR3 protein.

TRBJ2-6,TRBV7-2,ASSLVGSGANVLT
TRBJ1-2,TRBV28,ASSRLSNYGYT
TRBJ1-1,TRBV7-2,ASSPRWGDRVNTEAF
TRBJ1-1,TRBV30,AMDRGFTEAF
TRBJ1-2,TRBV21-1,ASSKERPSFSYGYT
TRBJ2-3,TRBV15,ATSLGTASTDTQY
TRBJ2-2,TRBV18,ASSKQGAGELF
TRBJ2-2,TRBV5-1,ASSLLHNTGELF
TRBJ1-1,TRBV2,ASSVGQGGSTEAF
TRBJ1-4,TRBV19,ASSRKAGPNEKLF
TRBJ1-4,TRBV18,ASSPSDRTTNEKLF
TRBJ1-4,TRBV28,ASSTDRGRSEKLF
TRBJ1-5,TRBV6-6,ASSTGTNQPQH
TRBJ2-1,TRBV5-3,ARSWGLADYNEQF
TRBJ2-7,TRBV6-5,ASSYSLRDLHYEQY
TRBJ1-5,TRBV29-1,SVVTGVGPQH
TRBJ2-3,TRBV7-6,ASSLGVSGGAADTQY
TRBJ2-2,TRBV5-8,ASSLWGRNTGELF
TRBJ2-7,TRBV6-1,ASSERRAVYHEQY
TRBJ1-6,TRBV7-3,ASSASGDSPLH
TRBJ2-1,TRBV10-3,AIRASLSYNEQF
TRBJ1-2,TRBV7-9,ASSLGDRYRKGYT
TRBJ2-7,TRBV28,ASSFPGAYEQY
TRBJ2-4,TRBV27,ASTGIIENVQY
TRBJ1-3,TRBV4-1,ASSQAGLSGNTIY
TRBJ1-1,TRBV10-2,ASRWGAGTEAF
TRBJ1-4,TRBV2,ASSEGPGGEEKLF
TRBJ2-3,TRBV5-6,ASSLDILTDTQY
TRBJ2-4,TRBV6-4,ASRVLGEAPSAKNIQY
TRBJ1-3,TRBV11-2,ASRKTFGGAPGNTIY
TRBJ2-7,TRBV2,ASRGEGGKREQY
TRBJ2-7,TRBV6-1,ASSSSTGNYEQY
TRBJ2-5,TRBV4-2,ASSQGIAGGGALHTETQY
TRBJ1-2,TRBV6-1,ASSIPKGEIHGYT
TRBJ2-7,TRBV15,ATSRELAGFYEQY
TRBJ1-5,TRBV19,ASSILRDSNQPQH
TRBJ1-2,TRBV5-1,ASSPTQGSGGGYT
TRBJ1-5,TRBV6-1,ASRETGVFNQPQH
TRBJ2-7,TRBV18,ASSSGQGAANEQY
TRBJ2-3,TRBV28,ASRGTLRTDTQY
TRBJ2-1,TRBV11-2,ASSLILETEQF
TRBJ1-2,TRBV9,ASSVQGQPHGYT
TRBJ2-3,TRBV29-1,SVATSGGDGTQY
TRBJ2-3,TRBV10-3,AISETGTGSTDTQY
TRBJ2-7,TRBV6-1,ASSSTDRGREQY
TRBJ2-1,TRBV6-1,ASSEAGIPPGEQF
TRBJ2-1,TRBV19,ASSTLYSGGPYNEQF
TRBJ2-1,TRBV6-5,ASSYSGFEAYNEQF
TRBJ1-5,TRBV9,ASSVGGSNQPQH
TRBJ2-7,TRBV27,ASSLSVGALTYEQY
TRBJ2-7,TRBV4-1,ASSQETDRFTKLGYEQY
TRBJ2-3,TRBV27,ASSPSRTSGGTDTQY
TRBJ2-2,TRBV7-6,ASSMGHGTGELF
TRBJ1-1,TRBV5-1,ASSLGDGGTEAF
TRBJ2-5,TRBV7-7,ASSSTGPETQY
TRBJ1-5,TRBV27,ASSSLDSPNQPQH
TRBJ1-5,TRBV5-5,ASSLVEGGQPQH
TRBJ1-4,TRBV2,ASGLNEKLF
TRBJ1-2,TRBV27,ATWGQGAFRYGYT